This TCR beta chain was recovered during a study of T-cell reconstitution after alpha-beta-depleted transplantation in children. General study results and limits: The origin of high day-60 TCRbeta diversity in some patients lay in surviving recipient T cells and thymic progenitors. At one year after transplant, newly produced T cells mostly accounted for T-cell counts and diversity. As was reported, about two months after transplant, alpha-beta T cells came from several hundred expanded graft clones.

A TCRbeta library incorporating unique molecular identifiers was prepared. Each CDR3 protein is one row after TCRdb ran MiXCR on the PCR reads. The sample records fewer than 250,000 distinct CDR3 sequences, about 15% being singletons. CDR1 is KGHSH, CDR2 LQKENI, per germline. The CDR3 is made up of 14 amino acids. V shed 6 bases and J shed 5 bases, with 16 bases lying between them. This clonotype showed up just a few times. Its cognate antigen is unknown. This rearrangement joins TRBV18 to TRBJ1-1; possible D gene TRBD1, 5 bases. Specimen: PBMCs, mostly from graft donor cells, collected 360 days after TCRalphabeta/CD19-depleted stem cell transplant. The sequence was collected from a male patient aged 2 to 9 who had a stem cell transplant for acute lymphoblastic leukemia, so the T cells may come from the graft donor. CDR3 sequence reads: CASSPGPRGTEAFF. The CDR3 DNA is TGTGCCAGCTCCCCGGGACCCAGAGGGACTGAAGCTTTCTTT.